This T cell receptor (beta chain) was observed in a study of identical twins. Whole-study results and caveats: Clonotypes of the beta chain that were abundant in cord blood carried fewer insertions (memory repertoires showed none). Interpretation of the results relied on cross-sectional statistical analysis and not on following the same donors.

The CDR3 covers 15 residues. CDR1 is KGHDR, CDR2 SFDVKD, per germline. With 4 bases removed from V and 2 bases from J, the gap between germline ends came to 11 bases. A note on this clonotype: Its antigen remains unknown.

TCRdb reprocessed the 5' RACE reads with MiXCR, giving one entry per CDR3 protein. The data contain hundreds of thousands of distinct CDR3 sequences, roughly 12% of them singletons. This sample also appeared in a second study, on yellow fever vaccine responses in identical twins. That investigation notes: Reportedly, twins showed a vaccine T cell response that looked partly convergent and partly personalized.

This sequence joins TRBV24-1 and TRBJ1-5, with D possibly matching TRBD1 (5 bases). Sequencing was performed on PBMCs. The sequence came from a woman aged 18-30 years in good health. Written as DNA, the CDR3 is TGTGCCACCAGTGACTCTCAGGGCGGCAATCAGCCCCAGCATTTT. Translating it yields CATSDSQGGNQPQHF.